This entry features one T cell receptor (beta chain) sequence. Its antigen is unknown. PCR primers comprised 60 Vbeta and 13 Jbeta primers. Original processing notes: The authors later counted tens of millions of unique TCR beta chains, 9 million to 12 million of them shared. The data were produced by immunoSEQ multiplex PCR, yet TCRdb's version contains in-frame clones alone and is incomplete. V and J calls plus clone size are reproduced from that table; the DNA served to infer D and trimming. The data hold about 150,000 clones, with 75% to 80% observed a single time. The data stem from a study of cytomegalovirus exposure and HLA in healthy donors. This CDR3 is 14 amino acids long. Germline-derived CDR1 and CDR2 are ENHRY and SYGVKD. V lost 7 bases and J lost 4, with 17 bases in between. Points from the study as a whole: Specificity of three CMV-associated chains for CMV antigens was verified in vitro.

This TCR derives from a male donor in good health and CMV-seronegative. Specimen: PBMCs. The chain has TRBV10-3 and TRBJ2-7, with D perhaps matching TRBD2 (5 bases). The CDR3 DNA sequence: TGTGCCATCACTCGGGGTGAGGGCCCTTACGAGCAGTACTTC. This gives the protein CAITRGEGPYEQYF.